These 12 T cell receptor beta chains originate from one sample sequenced in a study of blood T cell repertoires in COVID-19. Repertoires were generated with immunoSEQ multiplex PCR, while TCRdb's copy carries only in-frame clones and drops some. The table has roughly 230,000 clones, 80% to 90% seen once. The sample consisted of peripheral blood. Source of these receptors: a woman between 40 and 55 years old who had recovered from COVID-19.

The chain is built from TRBV4-3 and TRBJ2-2, with D tentatively TRBD1 (5 bases). The V and J ends lost 1 base and 2 bases respectively, with 8 bases between them. From germline, CDR1 is LGHNA and CDR2 YSLEER. This CDR3 is 15 amino acids long. The CDR3 is CASSQGQINTGELFF. DNA for the CDR3: TGCGCCAGCAGCCAAGGACAGATTAACACCGGGGAGCTGTTTTTT.

This clone was detected only once. The chain links TRBV3-1 (or the pseudogene TRBV3-2) to TRBJ1-4; a weak D match, TRBD1 (5 bases). This CDR3 has 14 residues. Germline CDR1 LGHDT, CDR2 YNNKEL (reference sequence). Between the trimmed V and J ends, which lost 4 bases and 8 bases, there was a span of 14 bases. Written as DNA, the CDR3 is TGTGCCAGCAGCCCCGGCAGGGTGGAAGAAAAACTGTTTTTT. Translating it yields CASSPGRVEEKLFF.

This chain connects TRBV18 to TRBJ2-3; D is possibly TRBD1 (6 bases). V was pared by 6 bases and J by 6 bases, with 19 bases between. CDR1 KGHSH and CDR2 LQKENI come from the germline V gene. This CDR3 comprises 15 residues. Written as DNA, the CDR3 is TGTGCCAGCTCTCGCACACAGGGTACTATGGATACGCAGTATTTT. Its translation: CASSRTQGTMDTQYF.

As DNA, the CDR3 is TGCGCCAGCAGCCAAGAGGCCAATAATTCACCCCTCCACTTT. Translation: CASSQEANNSPLHF. This chain joins TRBV4-1 and TRBJ1-6; D gene uncertain. The CDR3 runs 14 residues. Germline V gives CDR1 MGHRA, CDR2 YSYEKL. The ends were cut back, 0 bases at V and 5 bases at J, with 5 bases in the middle.

As regards this clone: The junction departs from germline at one end; a sequencing error may be responsible. The rearrangement uses TRBV9 and TRBJ1-2; D remains unclear. The CDR3 totals 12 residues. CDR1 is SGDLS, CDR2 YYNGEE, per germline. CDR3 protein: CASSVADVGLNF. CDR3 nucleotides: TGTGCCAGCAGCGTAGCTGACGTCGGACTGAACTTC.

The chain links TRBV10-3 to TRBJ2-3, with D hard to call. In germline, CDR1 is ENHRY, CDR2 SYGVKD. The V end lost 3 bases, the J end lost 7 bases, and 14 bases lay between the germline ends. The CDR3 consists of 14 residues. The CDR3 spells CAISDSVSLYTQYF. The CDR3 DNA sequence: TGTGCCATCAGTGACAGCGTCTCTCTTTATACGCAGTATTTT.

This clone has only one observation. V and J are TRBV18 and TRBJ2-2; perhaps TRBD1 as D (6 bases). V lost 1 base and J 0 bases, leaving 9 bases between the germline ends. Germline CDR1 is KGHSH and CDR2 is LQKENI. The CDR3 covers 16 residues. The CDR3 protein is CASSPLDSANTGELFF. The CDR3 DNA reads TGTGCCAGCTCACCACTGGACAGCGCGAACACCGGGGAGCTGTTTTTT.

This chain uses TRBV30 with TRBJ2-7, with 11 nucleotides matching TRBD2. The V gene's germline CDR1 is GTSNPN and CDR2 SVGIG (reference sequence). V dropped 5 bases and J dropped 0; count of bases not matched to a gene: 3. This CDR3 spans 14 amino acids. Here the CDR3 reads CAWETSGGSYEQYF. The CDR3 bases are TGTGCCTGGGAAACTAGCGGGGGCTCCTACGAGCAGTACTTC.

The chain has TRBV12-3 or TRBV12-4 and TRBJ1-1; D gene uncertain. The CDR3 is 13 residues long. The V gene lost 1 base and the J gene lost 4 bases, with 7 bases spanning the gap. The CDR3 loop reads CASSLVRLTEAFF. As DNA, the CDR3 is TGTGCCAGCAGTTTAGTGCGGCTCACTGAAGCTTTCTTT.

This clone was seen just once. DNA of the CDR3: TGTGCCAGCAGGAGGGGGACCAATGAGCAGTTCTTC. Encoded protein: CASRRGTNEQFF. The chain carries TRBV6-5 and TRBJ2-1; weak D call: TRBD1 (6 bases). The V end lost 6 bases, the J end lost 6 bases, and 9 bases lay between the germline ends. This CDR3 has 12 residues. Per the germline V gene, CDR1 is MNHEY and CDR2 is SVGAGI.

The chain joins TRBV6-1 to TRBJ1-5; the match to TRBD1 covers 7 bases. The CDR3 has 13 residues. The germline CDR1 and CDR2 sequences are MNHNS and SASEGT. Unmatched junction bases numbered 0, after V lost 3 bases and J lost 4 bases. The CDR3 loop is CASSEGQNQPQHF. The CDR3 DNA sequence: TGTGCCAGCAGTGAGGGACAGAATCAGCCCCAGCATTTT.

This chain joins TRBV19 and TRBJ1-2, with a weak D call TRBD1 (6 bases). The V gene's germline CDR1 is LNHDA and CDR2 SQIVND (reference sequence). Trimming removed 5 bases from V and 7 bases from J, with 26 bases in between. This CDR3 has 17 residues. CDR3 DNA: TGTGCCAGTAGTGAGCAACTTGCCGCAATGCAGGGGCCTGGCTACACCTTC. Residues: CASSEQLAAMQGPGYTF.